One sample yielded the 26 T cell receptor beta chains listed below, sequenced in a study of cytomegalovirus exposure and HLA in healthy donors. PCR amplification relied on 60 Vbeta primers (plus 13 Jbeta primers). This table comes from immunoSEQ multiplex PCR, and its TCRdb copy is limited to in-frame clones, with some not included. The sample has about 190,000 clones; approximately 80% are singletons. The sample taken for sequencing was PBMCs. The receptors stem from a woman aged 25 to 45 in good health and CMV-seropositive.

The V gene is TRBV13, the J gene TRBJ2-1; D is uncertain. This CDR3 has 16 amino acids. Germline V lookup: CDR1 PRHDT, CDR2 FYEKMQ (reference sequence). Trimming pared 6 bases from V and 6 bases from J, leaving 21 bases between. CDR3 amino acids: CASSPTLEGSGNEQFF. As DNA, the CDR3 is TGTGCCAGCAGTCCTACGCTGGAAGGTTCGGGCAATGAGCAGTTCTTC.

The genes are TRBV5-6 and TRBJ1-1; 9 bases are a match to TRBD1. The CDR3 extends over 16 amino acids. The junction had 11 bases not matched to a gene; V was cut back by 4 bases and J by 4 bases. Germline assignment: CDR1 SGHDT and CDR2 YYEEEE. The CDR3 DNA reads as TGTGCCAGCAGCCGCCGGGGGACAGGGATGGTCACTGAAGCTTTCTTT. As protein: CASSRRGTGMVTEAFF.

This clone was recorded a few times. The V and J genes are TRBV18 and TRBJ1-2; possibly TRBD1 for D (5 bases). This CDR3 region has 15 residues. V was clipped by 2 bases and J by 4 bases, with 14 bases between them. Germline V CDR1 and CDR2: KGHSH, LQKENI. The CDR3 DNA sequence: TGTGCCAGCTCACCAGGCTGGCCAGGGTTCTATGGCTACACCTTC. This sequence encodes CASSPGWPGFYGYTF. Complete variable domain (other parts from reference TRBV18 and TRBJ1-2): NAGVMQNPRHLVRRRGQEARLRCSPMKGHSHVYWYRQLPEEGLKFMVYLQKENIIDESGMPKERFSAEFPKEGPSILRIQQVVRGDSAAYFCASSPGWPGFYGYTFGSGTRLTVV.

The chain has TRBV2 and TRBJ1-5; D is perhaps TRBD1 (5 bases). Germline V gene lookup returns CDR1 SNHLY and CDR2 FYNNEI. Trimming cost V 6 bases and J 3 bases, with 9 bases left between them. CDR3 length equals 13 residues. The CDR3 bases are TGTGCCAGCAGCCAGGGTGCCAATCAGCCCCAGCATTTT. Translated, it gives CASSQGANQPQHF.

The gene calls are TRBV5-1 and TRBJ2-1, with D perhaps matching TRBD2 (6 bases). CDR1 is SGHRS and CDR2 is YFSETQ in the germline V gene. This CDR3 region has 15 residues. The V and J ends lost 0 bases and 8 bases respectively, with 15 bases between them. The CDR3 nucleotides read TGCGCCAGCAGCTTGGGTTCCGGAGGGACGCATGAGCAGTTCTTC. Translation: CASSLGSGGTHEQFF.

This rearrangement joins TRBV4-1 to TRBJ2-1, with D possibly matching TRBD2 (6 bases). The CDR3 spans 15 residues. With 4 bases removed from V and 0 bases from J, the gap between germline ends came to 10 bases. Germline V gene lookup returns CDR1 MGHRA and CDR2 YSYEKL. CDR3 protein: CASSLDGSSYNEQFF. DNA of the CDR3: TGCGCCAGCAGCCTGGACGGGAGCTCCTACAATGAGCAGTTCTTC.

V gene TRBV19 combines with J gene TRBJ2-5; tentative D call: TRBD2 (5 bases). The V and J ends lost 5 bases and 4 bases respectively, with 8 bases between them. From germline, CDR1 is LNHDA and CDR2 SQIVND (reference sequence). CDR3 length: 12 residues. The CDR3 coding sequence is TGTGCCAGTAGTGTACGGGGAGAGACCCAGTACTTC. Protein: CASSVRGETQYF.

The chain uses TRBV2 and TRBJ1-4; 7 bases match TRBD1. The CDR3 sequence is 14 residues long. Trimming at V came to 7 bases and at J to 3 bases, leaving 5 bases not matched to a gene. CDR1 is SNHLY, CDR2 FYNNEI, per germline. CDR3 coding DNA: TGTGCCAGCACCCGGACAGGTTCTAATGAAAAACTGTTTTTT. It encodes CASTRTGSNEKLFF.

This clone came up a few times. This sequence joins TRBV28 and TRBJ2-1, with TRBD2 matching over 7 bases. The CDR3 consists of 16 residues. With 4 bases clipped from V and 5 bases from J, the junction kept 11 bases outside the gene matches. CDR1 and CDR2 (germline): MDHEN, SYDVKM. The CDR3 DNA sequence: TGTGCCAGCAGTTCCCCGGCGGGAGAAGGAAACAATGAGCAGTTCTTC. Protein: CASSSPAGEGNNEQFF.

Here the CDR3 reads CASRGTGGHYGYTF. The CDR3 nucleotides read TGTGCCAGTCGAGGGACGGGGGGCCACTATGGCTACACCTTC. The chain is built from TRBV19 and TRBJ1-2, with D possibly TRBD1 on 6 matching bases. CDR1 is LNHDA and CDR2 is SQIVND in the germline V gene (reference sequence). V lost 8 bases and J lost 3, with 16 bases in between. The CDR3 loop spans 14 amino acids.

CDR3 sequence: CSVWEGLRAFF. In DNA form, the CDR3 reads TGCAGCGTTTGGGAGGGGCTGCGAGCTTTCTTT. This chain connects TRBV29-1 to TRBJ1-1; TRBD1 might be the D (5 bases). Germline V gives CDR1 SQVTM, CDR2 ANQGSEA. This CDR3 has 11 residues. Trimming left V 5 bases short and J 10 bases short, with 14 bases between. The entire variable domain, with the rest obtained from reference TRBV29-1 and TRBJ1-1, is as follows: SAVISQKPSRDICQRGTSLTIQCQVDSQVTMMFWYRQQPGQSLTLIATANQGSEATYESGFVIDKFPISRPNLTFSTLTVSNMSPEDSSIYLCSVWEGLRAFFGQGTRLTVV.

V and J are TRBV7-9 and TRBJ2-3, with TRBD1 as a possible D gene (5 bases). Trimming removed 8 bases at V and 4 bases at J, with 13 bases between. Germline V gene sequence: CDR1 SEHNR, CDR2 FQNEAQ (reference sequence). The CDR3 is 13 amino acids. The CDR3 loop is CASFDSLSDTQYF. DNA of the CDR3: TGTGCCAGCTTCGACAGTCTATCAGATACGCAGTATTTT.

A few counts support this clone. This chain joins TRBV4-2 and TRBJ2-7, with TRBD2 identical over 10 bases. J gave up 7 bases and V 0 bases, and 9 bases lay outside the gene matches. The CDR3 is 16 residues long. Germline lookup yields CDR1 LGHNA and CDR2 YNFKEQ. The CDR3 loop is CASSQDRLAGVREQYF. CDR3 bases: TGTGCCAGCAGCCAAGACAGGCTAGCGGGAGTTCGGGAGCAGTACTTC.

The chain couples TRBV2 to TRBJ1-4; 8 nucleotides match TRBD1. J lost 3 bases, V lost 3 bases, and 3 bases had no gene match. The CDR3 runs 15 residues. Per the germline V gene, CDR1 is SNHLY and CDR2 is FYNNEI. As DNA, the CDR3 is TGTGCCAGCAGTGACCGGACAGGGCCTAATGAAAAACTGTTTTTT. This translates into CASSDRTGPNEKLFF.

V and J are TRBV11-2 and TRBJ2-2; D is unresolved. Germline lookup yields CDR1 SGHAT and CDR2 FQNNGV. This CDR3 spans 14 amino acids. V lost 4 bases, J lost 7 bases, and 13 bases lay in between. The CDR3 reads CASSSYRRLGELFF. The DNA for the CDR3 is TGTGCCAGCAGCTCCTACCGTCGACTCGGGGAGCTGTTTTTT. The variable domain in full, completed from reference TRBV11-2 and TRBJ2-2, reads EAGVAQSPRYKIIEKRQSVAFWCNPISGHATLYWYQQILGQGPKLLIQFQNNGVVDDSQLPKDRFSAERLKGVDSTLKIQPAKLEDSAVYLCASSSYRRLGELFFGEGSRLTVL.

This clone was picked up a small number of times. In DNA form, the CDR3 reads TGTGCCAGTACAAGGGGTGCGGGGGGCTACACCTTC. Translation: CASTRGAGGYTF. The chain uses TRBV28 and TRBJ1-2; a possible D gene is TRBD1 (5 bases). Germline-derived CDR1 and CDR2 are MDHEN and SYDVKM. Trimming cost V 9 bases and J 8 bases, with 16 bases left between them. CDR3 size: 12 residues.

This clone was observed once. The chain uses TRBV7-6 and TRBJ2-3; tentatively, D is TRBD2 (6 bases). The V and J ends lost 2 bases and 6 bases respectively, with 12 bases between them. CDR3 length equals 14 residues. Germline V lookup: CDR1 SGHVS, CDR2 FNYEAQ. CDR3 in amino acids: CASSLLGDLDTQYF. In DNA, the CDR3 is TGTGCCAGCAGCTTACTGGGGGACTTGGATACGCAGTATTTT.

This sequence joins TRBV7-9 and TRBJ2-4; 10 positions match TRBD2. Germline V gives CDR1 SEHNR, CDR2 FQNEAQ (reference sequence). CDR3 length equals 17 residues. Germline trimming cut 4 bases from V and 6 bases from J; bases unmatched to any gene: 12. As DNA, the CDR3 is TGTGCCAGCAGCTATGGGGCGCTAGCGGGAGCCCCAAACATTCAGTACTTC. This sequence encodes CASSYGALAGAPNIQYF.

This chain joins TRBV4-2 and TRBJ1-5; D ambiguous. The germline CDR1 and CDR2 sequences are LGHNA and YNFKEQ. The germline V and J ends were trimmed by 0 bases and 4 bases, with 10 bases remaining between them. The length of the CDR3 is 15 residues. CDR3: CASSQDSTVNQPQHF. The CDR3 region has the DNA TGTGCCAGCAGCCAAGATTCAACAGTTAATCAGCCCCAGCATTTT.

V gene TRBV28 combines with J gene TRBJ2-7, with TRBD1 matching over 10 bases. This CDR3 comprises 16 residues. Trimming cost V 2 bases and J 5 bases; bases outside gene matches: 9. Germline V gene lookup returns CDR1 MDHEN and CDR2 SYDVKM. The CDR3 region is CASSLEFGTGVDEQYF. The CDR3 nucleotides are TGTGCCAGCAGTTTAGAGTTCGGGACAGGGGTGGACGAGCAGTACTTC.

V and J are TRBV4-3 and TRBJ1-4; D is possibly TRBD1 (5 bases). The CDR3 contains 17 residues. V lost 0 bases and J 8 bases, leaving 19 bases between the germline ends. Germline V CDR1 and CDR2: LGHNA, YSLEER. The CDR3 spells CASSQDHPWQGGEKLFF. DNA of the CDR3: TGCGCCAGCAGCCAAGATCATCCGTGGCAGGGAGGAGAAAAACTGTTTTTT.

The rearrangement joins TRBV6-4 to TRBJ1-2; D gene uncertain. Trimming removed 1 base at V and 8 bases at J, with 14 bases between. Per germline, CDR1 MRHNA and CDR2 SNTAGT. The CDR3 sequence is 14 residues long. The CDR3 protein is CASSDFGFFGGYTF. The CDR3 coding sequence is TGTGCCAGCAGTGACTTCGGATTCTTCGGGGGCTACACCTTC.

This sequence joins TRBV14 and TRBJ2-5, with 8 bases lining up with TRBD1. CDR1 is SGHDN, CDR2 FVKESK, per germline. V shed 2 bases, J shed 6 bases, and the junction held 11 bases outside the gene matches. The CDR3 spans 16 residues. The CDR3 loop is CASSQWGTGEEKTQYF. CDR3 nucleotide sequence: TGTGCCAGCAGCCAATGGGGGACAGGCGAAGAGAAGACCCAGTACTTC.

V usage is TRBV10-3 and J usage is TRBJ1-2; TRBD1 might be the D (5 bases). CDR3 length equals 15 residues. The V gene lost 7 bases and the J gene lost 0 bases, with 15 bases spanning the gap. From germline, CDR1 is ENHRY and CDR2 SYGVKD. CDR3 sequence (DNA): TGTGCCATCACGGGGGGGAGGGGATCTAACTATGGCTACACCTTC. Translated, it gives CAITGGRGSNYGYTF.

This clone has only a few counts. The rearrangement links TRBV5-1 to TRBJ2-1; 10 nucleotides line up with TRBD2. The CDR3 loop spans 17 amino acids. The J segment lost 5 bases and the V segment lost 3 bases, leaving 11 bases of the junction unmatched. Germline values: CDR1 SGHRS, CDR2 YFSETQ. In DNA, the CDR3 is TGCGCCAGCAGCTGGGGGCTAGCGGGGGCCTTTGACAATGAGCAGTTCTTC. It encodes CASSWGLAGAFDNEQFF. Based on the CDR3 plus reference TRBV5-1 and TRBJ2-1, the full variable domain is KAGVTQTPRYLIKTRGQQVTLSCSPISGHRSVSWYQQTPGQGLQFLFEYFSETQRNKGNFPGRFSGRQFSNSRSEMNVSTLELGDSALYLCASSWGLAGAFDNEQFFGPGTRLTVL.

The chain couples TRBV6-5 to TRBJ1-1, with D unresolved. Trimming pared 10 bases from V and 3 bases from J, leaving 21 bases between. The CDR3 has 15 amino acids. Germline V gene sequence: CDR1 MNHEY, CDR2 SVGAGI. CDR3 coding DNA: TGTGCCACCGCGTCCGGTCTAGCCAAGGACACTGAAGCTTTCTTT. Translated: CATASGLAKDTEAFF.